The TCR beta chain under discussion was sequenced for a study of shared clonotypes between healthy human individuals. Study context: Per donor, three plates held CD4 naive cells, three held CD4 memory, two held CD8 naive and one held CD8 memory.

An assay was performed, and its level was deep. Genomic DNA of every subset was divided equally among multiple immunoSEQ plates. Under the authors' procedure: Owing to the provision of junction-only sequences devoid of quality scores by immunoSEQ, filtering differed. Sequenced by immunoSEQ multiplex PCR; TCRdb stores in-frame clones only, minus some. The V and J calls and clone size come from that table; D and trimming were worked out from the DNA. There are hundreds of thousands of clones in the sample; approximately 73% occur only once, and around 1.8% lies in the top ten. With V trimmed by 0 bases and J by 4 bases, 4 bases remained unmatched. Germline CDR1 is SGDLS and CDR2 is YYNGEE. CDR3 length equals 15 residues.

The V and J genes are TRBV9 and TRBJ2-3; 8 bases line up with TRBD2. The TCR originated in a woman in her twenties or thirties in good health. Sequences were obtained from memory CD4+ T cells sorted from blood. The subset is: CD45RA-negative fraction. The CDR3 protein is CASSVGLARSDTQYF. CDR3 in DNA: TGTGCCAGCAGCGTAGGACTAGCGAGGTCAGATACGCAGTATTTT.